This T cell receptor beta chain is from a study of PD-L1 blockade in urothelial cancer. Germline V CDR1 and CDR2: SGDLS, YYNGEE. V lost 3 bases, J lost 3 bases, and 18 bases lay in between. The CDR3 has 16 amino acids. Time point: pretreatment peripheral blood. TCRdb's copy holds only in-frame clones and misses some; the assay was immunoSEQ multiplex PCR. This repertoire shows about 95,000 clones, over 75% found once; its top ten account for roughly 2%. This material consisted of PBMCs, taken around atezolizumab (anti-PD-L1) treatment. The source is a man aged 55 to 70 with urothelial cancer. The chain employs TRBV9 and TRBJ1-1; D not resolved. The CDR3 nucleotides read TGTGCCAGCAGCGCGAACAGAGGGAGATTGGACACTGAAGCTTTCTTT. Amino acid sequence: CASSANRGRLDTEAFF. The entire variable domain, with the rest obtained from reference TRBV9 and TRBJ1-1, is as follows: DSGVTQTPKHLITATGQRVTLRCSPRSGDLSVYWYQQSLDQGLQFLIQYYNGEERAKGNILERFSAQQFPDLHSELNLSSLELGDSALYFCASSANRGRLDTEAFFGQGTRLTVV.